These T cell receptor beta chains were read from a single sample in a study of shared clonotypes between healthy human individuals. The repertoire was sequenced with immunoSEQ multiplex PCR; TCRdb's copy has only in-frame clones and lacks some. This sample has 1,500,000 or so clones; around 98.5% occur once, and the top ten carry about 0.35%. Sequenced material: naive CD4+ T cells sorted from blood. Receptors originate from a man aged 25 to 40 in good health. Each CDR3 is given with its conserved first and last residue. D genes are given only for firm matches. Clone size is not always given. Where it is, it says once, few, many or a class for expanded clones.

CDR3aa: CASSPIGQGLFSWDNEQFF
CDR3nt: TGCGCCAGCAGCCCAATCGGACAGGGGCTATTTTCCTGGGACAATGAGCAGTTCTTC
v_gene: TRBV4-3
abundance: NA
d_gene: TRBD1
j_gene: TRBJ2-1

CDR3aa: CASSLYSPGSPGRAYEQYF
CDR3nt: TGTGCCAGCAGTTTATATTCCCCGGGATCACCTGGGCGGGCCTACGAGCAGTACTTC
v_gene: TRBV27
abundance: NA
d_gene: NA
j_gene: TRBJ2-7

CDR3aa: CASSRDSPNQPQHF
CDR3nt: TGTGCCAGCAGTCGGGACAGCCCCAATCAGCCCCAGCATTTT
v_gene: TRBV5-5
abundance: NA
d_gene: TRBD1
j_gene: TRBJ1-5

CDR3aa: CASRLTARDATEQYF
CDR3nt: TGTGCCAGCAGGCTAACGGCCAGGGATGCTACCGAGCAGTACTTC
v_gene: TRBV7-2
abundance: NA
d_gene: NA
j_gene: TRBJ2-7

CDR3aa: CASSLSGLAGGREQYF
CDR3nt: TGTGCCAGCAGCTTGAGTGGGCTAGCGGGAGGACGAGAGCAGTACTTC
v_gene: TRBV5-4
abundance: NA
d_gene: TRBD2
j_gene: TRBJ2-7

CDR3aa: CASSGQGTSNTGELFF
CDR3nt: TGCGCCAGCAGTGGACAGGGGACATCGAACACCGGGGAGCTGTTTTTT
v_gene: TRBV10-1
abundance: NA
d_gene: TRBD1
j_gene: TRBJ2-2

CDR3aa: CASRQQGRDQPQHF
CDR3nt: TGTGCCAGCAGACAACAGGGGAGAGATCAGCCCCAGCATTTT
v_gene: TRBV27
abundance: NA
d_gene: TRBD1
j_gene: TRBJ1-5

CDR3aa: CASSIVKGVQETQYF
CDR3nt: TGTGCCAGTAGTATAGTGAAGGGGGTCCAAGAGACCCAGTACTTC
v_gene: TRBV19
abundance: NA
d_gene: NA
j_gene: TRBJ2-5

CDR3aa: CASTGTASYEQYF
CDR3nt: TGCGCCAGCACCGGGACAGCCTCCTACGAGCAGTACTTC
v_gene: TRBV5-1
abundance: NA
d_gene: TRBD1
j_gene: TRBJ2-7

CDR3aa: CASSLVPTNLGETQYF
CDR3nt: TGTGCCAGCAGCTTAGTTCCGACTAACCTCGGGGAGACCCAGTACTTC
v_gene: TRBV7-2
abundance: NA
d_gene: NA
j_gene: TRBJ2-5

CDR3aa: CASSPIMGAGNTIYF
CDR3nt: TGTGCCAGCTCACCGATCATGGGAGCTGGAAACACCATATATTTT
v_gene: TRBV18
abundance: NA
d_gene: NA
j_gene: TRBJ1-3

CDR3aa: CATSTSGSTDTQYF
CDR3nt: TGTGCCACCTCGACTAGCGGAAGCACAGATACGCAGTATTTT
v_gene: TRBV19
abundance: NA
d_gene: TRBD2
j_gene: TRBJ2-3

CDR3aa: CATRAGYNEQFF
CDR3nt: TGTGCCACCCGGGCAGGTTACAATGAGCAGTTCTTC
v_gene: TRBV6-5
abundance: NA
d_gene: NA
j_gene: TRBJ2-1

CDR3aa: CASSDSKGQRQTQYF
CDR3nt: TGTGCCAGCAGCGATAGCAAGGGACAGCGGCAGACCCAGTACTTC
v_gene: TRBV25-1
abundance: NA
d_gene: TRBD1
j_gene: TRBJ2-5

CDR3aa: CASRDDGARATEAFF
CDR3nt: TGTGCCAGCAGGGACGACGGAGCCCGGGCCACTGAAGCTTTCTTT
v_gene: TRBV2
abundance: NA
d_gene: NA
j_gene: TRBJ1-1

CDR3aa: CASSPGQVGEQFF
CDR3nt: TGTGCCAGCAGCCCCGGACAGGTCGGTGAGCAGTTCTTC
v_gene: TRBV9
abundance: NA
d_gene: TRBD1
j_gene: TRBJ2-1

CDR3aa: CASSPTPGLAGFLYEQYF
CDR3nt: TGTGCCAGCAGTCCTACCCCGGGACTAGCGGGATTTTTGTACGAGCAGTACTTC
v_gene: TRBV28
abundance: NA
d_gene: TRBD2
j_gene: TRBJ2-7

CDR3aa: CAWSVRAGGAGELFF
CDR3nt: TGTGCCTGGAGTGTAAGGGCGGGAGGCGCAGGGGAGCTGTTTTTT
v_gene: TRBV30
abundance: NA
d_gene: TRBD2
j_gene: TRBJ2-2

CDR3aa: CASSKQQGTSGNNEQFF
CDR3nt: TGTGCCAGCAGCAAACAACAGGGGACTAGCGGGAACAATGAGCAGTTCTTC
v_gene: TRBV7-2
abundance: once
d_gene: TRBD2
j_gene: TRBJ2-1